The sequence of this T cell receptor beta chain was determined in a study of blood T cell repertoires in COVID-19. The overall study: The study drew acute and convalescent COVID-19 samples from the United States, Italy and Spain.

Clones were read by immunoSEQ multiplex PCR, and TCRdb kept only the in-frame ones, dropping some. Counted here are over 150,000 clones, 82% occurring once; the ten biggest clones make up roughly a tenth. Between the trimmed V and J ends, which lost 1 base and 6 bases, there was a span of 11 bases. The CDR3 extends over 14 amino acids. In germline, CDR1 is LNHNV, CDR2 YYDKDF (reference sequence). The receptor was derived from an elderly woman with active or convalescent COVID-19. Sequenced input: peripheral blood. The V call is TRBV15, the J call TRBJ2-3; D gene unclear. CDR3 amino acids: CATSRVSGADTQYF. The DNA of the CDR3 is TGTGCCACCAGCAGAGTTTCCGGTGCCGATACGCAGTATTTT.